These 19 T cell receptor beta chains originate from one sample sequenced in a study of graft-versus-host responses after intestinal transplantation. Using immunoSEQ multiplex PCR, the repertoire was profiled, and TCRdb retains in-frame clones only, with some absent. The profile shows tens of thousands of clones, more than 85% of them singletons. Which antigens these TCRs recognize remains unknown. The material sequenced was unstimulated CD8+ T cells sorted from spleen or lymph node cells, taken before transplant. The receptor source for this set is a human donor who was the organ donor for an intestinal transplant.

The chain recombines TRBV15 with TRBJ2-5, with D unclear. The better agreement between TRBJ2-7 and the DNA end casts doubt on the J call. The CDR3 runs 13 residues. CDR1 is LNHNV and CDR2 is YYDKDF in the germline V gene (reference sequence). The CDR3 sequence is CATSRAGSYEQYF. The CDR3 nucleotides are TGTGCCACCAGCAGGGCAGGATCCTACGAGCAGTACTTC.

The chain links TRBV28 to TRBJ2-3, with 10 bases fitting TRBD2. After removal of 7 bases from V and 2 bases from J, the junction contained 9 bases not matched to a gene. The CDR3 is made up of 16 amino acids. Germline V gene data show CDR1 as MDHEN and CDR2 as SYDVKM. The CDR3 sequence is CASTPWGTSVTDTQYF. Written as DNA, the CDR3 is TGTGCCAGCACCCCTTGGGGGACTAGCGTCACAGATACGCAGTATTTT.

This chain uses TRBV6-6 with TRBJ2-5, with 9 positions matching TRBD2. This CDR3 contains 13 residues. Germline trimming cut 7 bases from V and 13 bases from J; bases unmatched to any gene: 13. Per germline, CDR1 MNHNY and CDR2 SVGAGI (reference sequence). The CDR3 loop reads CASTPGLAGPGYF. The CDR3 coding sequence is TGTGCCAGCACCCCGGGGCTAGCGGGGCCCGGGTACTTC.

V is TRBV6-5 and J is TRBJ2-7, with D possibly being TRBD2 (5 bases). This CDR3 comprises 15 residues. V was cut by 6 bases and J by 0 bases, with 15 bases left in between. The V gene's germline CDR1 is MNHEY and CDR2 SVGAGI. For the CDR3, the DNA is TGTGCCAGCAGCAGCCCCCGTGAGGGCTCCTACGAGCAGTACTTC. It codes for CASSSPREGSYEQYF.

This chain joins TRBV4-3 and TRBJ2-7, with no clear D. V lost 4 bases to trimming and J lost 1 base, with 11 bases between them. CDR1 and CDR2 (germline): LGHNA, YSLEER. The CDR3 length is 14 residues. CDR3 loop: CASSPTAGSYEQYF. The DNA of the CDR3 is TGCGCCAGCAGCCCCACGGCAGGTTCCTACGAGCAGTACTTC.

The chain is built from TRBV5-4 and TRBJ1-2; 10 bases fit TRBD1. The ends lost 4 bases at V and 6 bases at J; junction bases unmatched: 3. This CDR3 is 13 amino acids long. Germline CDR1 SGHNT, CDR2 YYREEE (reference sequence). This chain's CDR3 is CASSRQGADGYTF. The CDR3 nucleotides are TGTGCCAGCAGCAGACAGGGGGCTGATGGCTACACCTTC.

This CDR3 reads CASSEAWGDSSYNSPLHF. The CDR3 bases are TGTGCCAGCAGTGAAGCGTGGGGAGATAGCTCCTATAATTCACCCCTCCACTTT. V gene TRBV6-1 combines with J gene TRBJ1-6; D gene uncertain. V lost 0 bases and J lost 0, with 12 bases in between. Germline V gene sequence: CDR1 MNHNS, CDR2 SASEGT. This CDR3 region has 18 residues.

The V call is TRBV5-1, the J call TRBJ2-3; weak D call: TRBD1 (6 bases). The CDR3 has 14 amino acids. V shed 1 base and J shed 4 bases, with 10 bases lying between them. Germline V gene data show CDR1 as SGHRS and CDR2 as YFSETQ. The CDR3 loop reads CASSLKQGSDTQYF. CDR3 DNA: TGCGCCAGCAGCTTGAAACAGGGCTCAGATACGCAGTATTTT.

This chain joins TRBV6-5 and TRBJ2-3; D is unresolved. Germline lookup yields CDR1 MNHEY and CDR2 SVGAGI. V lost 0 bases to trimming and J lost 4 bases, with 5 bases between them. The CDR3 length is 13 residues. CDR3 DNA: TGTGCCAGCAGTTACTCTGAATCAGATACGCAGTATTTT. Its translation is CASSYSESDTQYF.

In this sample, this clone turned up once. The rearrangement uses TRBV7-3 and TRBJ2-1; D perhaps matches TRBD2 (6 bases). This CDR3 is built from 16 residues. Germline assignment: CDR1 SGHTA and CDR2 FQGTGA. V was cut by 1 base and J by 7 bases, with 17 bases left in between. DNA of the CDR3: TGTGCCAGCAGCTTAATAGCGGAGGGGAGTGGGAATGAGCAGTTCTTC. Translated: CASSLIAEGSGNEQFF.

The chain carries TRBV7-6 and TRBJ1-4, with D possibly being TRBD1 (5 bases). Trimming cost V 5 bases and J 7 bases, with 20 bases left between them. Looked up from germline, CDR1 is SGHVS and CDR2 is FNYEAQ. This CDR3 contains 16 residues. The CDR3 DNA reads TGTGCCAGCAGCGAAGGAACAGGAGTCCGAGGTGAAAAACTGTTTTTT. Its protein product is CASSEGTGVRGEKLFF. Full variable domain (missing parts from reference TRBV7-6 and TRBJ1-4): GAGVSQSPRYKVTKRGQDVALRCDPISGHVSLYWYRQALGQGPEFLTYFNYEAQQDKSGLPNDRFSAERPEGSISTLTIQRTEQRDSAMYRCASSEGTGVRGEKLFFGSGTQLSVL.

The J gene is TRBJ2-3, the V gene TRBV14; 13 positions agree with TRBD2. The trim removed 2 bases at V and 5 bases at J, leaving 4 bases unmatched. The V gene's germline CDR1 is SGHDN and CDR2 FVKESK. The CDR3 loop spans 16 amino acids. The CDR3, as DNA: TGTGCCAGCAGCCAAACCGGGACTAGCGGGAAAGATACGCAGTATTTT. Its translation: CASSQTGTSGKDTQYF.

The rearrangement joins TRBV20-1 to TRBJ2-7; no firm D call. CDR1 and CDR2 (germline): DFQATT, SNEGSKA (reference sequence). The CDR3 is 11 amino acids. The DNA for the CDR3 is TGCAGGGCGGACCTCCTCGGCGAGCAGTACTTC. Encoded protein: CRADLLGEQYF.

J is TRBJ1-6 and V is TRBV28; no firm D call. The germline V gene has CDR1 MDHEN and CDR2 SYDVKM. V shed 0 bases and J shed 0 bases, with 12 bases lying between them. CDR3 length equals 18 residues. For the CDR3, the DNA is TGTGCCAGCAGTTTATGGGAGACAATGAGCTCCTATAATTCACCCCTCCACTTT. This gives the protein CASSLWETMSSYNSPLHF.

This clone was observed once. The rearrangement uses TRBV10-3 and TRBJ1-1; 7 bases agree with TRBD1. Germline V gene data show CDR1 as ENHRY and CDR2 as SYGVKD. Trimming took 3 bases from V and 5 from J; bases not matched to a gene: 9. The CDR3 contains 15 residues. The CDR3 region is CAISESTGRGTEAFF. CDR3 DNA: TGTGCCATCAGTGAATCGACAGGGAGGGGTACTGAAGCTTTCTTT.

The V call is TRBV4-1, the J call TRBJ2-7, with 13 nucleotides matching TRBD2. Germline-derived CDR1 and CDR2 are MGHRA and YSYEKL. The CDR3 runs to 15 residues. The junction had 0 bases not matched to a gene; V was cut back by 2 bases and J by 2 bases. CDR3 nucleotide sequence: TGCGCCAGCAGCCAAACTAGCGGGAGGGCCTACGAGCAGTACTTC. Translating it yields CASSQTSGRAYEQYF.

The V gene is TRBV10-3, the J gene TRBJ2-1; TRBD2 matches at 9 bases. J lost 7 bases, V lost 1 base, and 8 bases had no gene match. Germline V gives CDR1 ENHRY, CDR2 SYGVKD. The CDR3 loop spans 16 amino acids. Written as DNA, the CDR3 is TGTGCCATCAGTGAGTTGGCGGGAGGGCCGCAGAATGAGCAGTTCTTC. It specifies CAISELAGGPQNEQFF.

The V and J genes are TRBV11-3 and TRBJ2-5; D not resolved. The CDR3 runs 14 residues. V lost 1 base and J 5 bases, leaving 11 bases between the germline ends. Germline V CDR1 and CDR2: SGHNT, YENEEA. CDR3 sequence: CASSLGIGLETQYF. The DNA of the CDR3 is TGTGCCAGCAGCTTAGGTATAGGGTTGGAGACCCAGTACTTC.

The gene calls are TRBV6-1 and TRBJ2-7; D is perhaps TRBD1 (5 bases). Trimming took off 2 bases at V and 3 bases at J, with 11 bases between the two ends. The CDR3 runs to 14 residues. Germline V gene sequence: CDR1 MNHNS, CDR2 SASEGT. CDR3 loop: CASSERAGYYEQYF. The CDR3 bases are TGTGCCAGCAGTGAACGGGCAGGGTACTACGAGCAGTACTTC.